A selection of T cell receptor beta chains follows, all from one sample in a study of cytomegalovirus exposure and HLA in healthy donors. TCRdb keeps only in-frame clones here, not all; method: immunoSEQ multiplex PCR. The table has about 140,000 clones, approximately 82% seen once. Sequences were obtained from PBMCs. These receptors all come from a woman aged 55-69 years in good health and CMV-seropositive. Both conserved end residues are part of each CDR3. The D gene is left open where the match is weak. Some rows have no size entry. The others give once, few or many, or a class for an expanded clone.

clone size	J gene	V gene	D gene	CDR3 DNA	CDR3 protein
.	TRBJ2-2	TRBV4-3	TRBD2	TGCGCCAGCAGCCCCGGACTAGCGGGAGAAAGCGGGGAGCTGTTTTTT	CASSPGLAGESGELFF
many	TRBJ1-1	TRBV7-9	.	TGTGCCAGCAGCTTCGGGGACACTGAAGCTTTCTTT	CASSFGDTEAFF
.	TRBJ2-7	TRBV29-1	TRBD2	TGCAGCGCGACCGGGACTAGCGAATACGAGCAGTACTTC	CSATGTSEYEQYF
.	TRBJ2-7	TRBV27	.	TGTGCCAGCAGTTTTAGGGACACCACGTACGAGCAGTACTTC	CASSFRDTTYEQYF
few	TRBJ1-5	TRBV6-6	TRBD1	TGTGCCAGCAGTTACTCGGGACAGGGGGTTGATCAGCCCCAGCATTTT	CASSYSGQGVDQPQHF
.	TRBJ2-5	TRBV5-1	TRBD1	TGCGCCAGCAGCCCGACAGGGAACGACGGATGGGAGACCCAGTACTTC	CASSPTGNDGWETQYF
.	TRBJ1-5	TRBV6-1	TRBD1	TGTGCCAGCAGTGAAGAGACAGGGGGTGGCCAGCCCCAGCATTTT	CASSEETGGGQPQHF
.	TRBJ2-2	TRBV18	.	TGTGCCAGCTCACCACCTGCCAGGGGCACCGGGGAGCTGTTTTTT	CASSPPARGTGELFF
.	TRBJ2-1	TRBV27	TRBD1	TGTGCCAGCAGTTGGGGACAGGGCGGGAATGAGCAGTTCTTC	CASSWGQGGNEQFF
.	TRBJ2-3	TRBV4-1	.	TGCGCCAGCAGCCAAGCGCAGGGAGGAGATACGCAGTATTTT	CASSQAQGGDTQYF
.	TRBJ2-7	TRBV2	TRBD2	TGTGCCTTTGGACTAGTGGGCTACGAGCAGTACTTC	CAFGLVGYEQYF
.	TRBJ1-3	TRBV6-5	TRBD1	TGTGCCAGCAGTTTGTACAGGGGCGGAAACACCATATATTTT	CASSLYRGGNTIYF
.	TRBJ2-3	TRBV19	.	TGTGCCAGTAGTATAGGGGATTCGTGGACTAGCACAGATACGCAGTATTTT	CASSIGDSWTSTDTQYF
.	TRBJ2-5	TRBV15	.	TGTGCCACCAGCAGAGATAGGGGTAGCCAAGAGACCCAGTACTTC	CATSRDRGSQETQYF
.	TRBJ1-1	TRBV18	.	TGTGCCAGCTTTTTAACGGCGGGGCCGGACACTGAAGCTTTCTTT	CASFLTAGPDTEAFF
.	TRBJ1-5	TRBV14	.	TGTGCCAGCAGCCAAGGGGGCTTAGGTCAGCCCCAGCATTTT	CASSQGGLGQPQHF
.	TRBJ1-5	TRBV6-6	.	TGTGCCAGCAGTTATTTCAGGGGTGGCAATCAGCCCCAGCATTTT	CASSYFRGGNQPQHF
.	TRBJ2-2	TRBV13	TRBD2	TGTGCCAGCAGCCCCCCGGGAGGGCCGAACGGGGAGCTGTTTTTT	CASSPPGGPNGELFF
.	TRBJ2-7	TRBV9	TRBD1	TGTGCCAGCAGCGTAGGGGACAGGGTGCACGAGCAGTACTTC	CASSVGDRVHEQYF
.	TRBJ2-7	TRBV14	.	TGTGCCAGCAGCGCGAGGTACGAGCAGTACTTC	CASSARYEQYF
once	TRBJ1-5	TRBV28	.	TGTGCCAGCAGTTTCGTGGCAGGAAGCAATCAGCCCCAGCATTTT	CASSFVAGSNQPQHF
.	TRBJ2-7	TRBV7-6	.	TGTGCCAGCAGCTTAGGGGGGCGGGGGACTGGCGAGCAGTACTTC	CASSLGGRGTGEQYF
.	TRBJ2-7	TRBV28	TRBD2	TGTGCCAGCACCCCTAGCGGGCCATACGAGCAGTACTTC	CASTPSGPYEQYF
few	TRBJ1-1	TRBV5-4	.	TGTGCCAGCAGTTTGGACAGCATGAACACTGAAGCTTTCTTT	CASSLDSMNTEAFF
.	TRBJ2-7	TRBV19	TRBD1	TGTGCCAGTAGAAAATCCGGGACAGGTACCGAGCAGTACTTC	CASRKSGTGTEQYF
.	TRBJ2-5	TRBV5-1	TRBD2	TGCGCCAGCAGCTTGACTAGCGGGAGACAGACCCAGTACTTC	CASSLTSGRQTQYF
.	TRBJ2-5	TRBV4-2	.	TGTGCCAGCAGCCAAGGCATATCCAGGATCCAAGAGACCCAGTACTTC	CASSQGISRIQETQYF
.	TRBJ2-7	TRBV4-3	TRBD2	TGCGCCAGCAGCGAAACTAGCGGGGGATCCTACGAGCAGTACTTC	CASSETSGGSYEQYF
.	TRBJ2-7	TRBV4-2	TRBD1	TGTGCCAGCAGCCAAGTCGCTGGACAGGGAACATACGAGCAGTACTTC	CASSQVAGQGTYEQYF
.	TRBJ1-5	TRBV7-9	.	TGTGCCAGCAGCTTCTATACCGACAGGAGGTCCAATCAGCCCCAGCATTTT	CASSFYTDRRSNQPQHF
.	TRBJ1-2	TRBV7-2	TRBD1	TGTGCCAGCAGCTTGCGGGACAGGGGGCGGGTCTATGGCTACACCTTC	CASSLRDRGRVYGYTF
.	TRBJ1-1	TRBV5-1	TRBD1	TGCGCCAGCAGCCCTGACAGGGACGAAGCTTTCTTT	CASSPDRDEAFF
.	TRBJ1-2	TRBV20-1	.	TGCAGTGCTAGCAGCTATGGCTACACCTTC	CSASSYGYTF
.	TRBJ2-3	TRBV4-1	.	TGCGCCAGCAGCCCCTATGACGGGAGAACCACAGATACGCAGTATTTT	CASSPYDGRTTDTQYF
few	TRBJ2-1	TRBV28	.	TGTGCCAGCAGTTTCTCCGGGTCGGCAGGGCCTCGAGAGCAGTTCTTC	CASSFSGSAGPREQFF
.	TRBJ2-5	TRBV5-1	.	TGCGCCAGCAGCTCCGGACAGAACCAAGAGACCCAGTACTTC	CASSSGQNQETQYF
few	TRBJ2-3	TRBV6-5	.	TGTGCCAGCAGTTACGTCCAGCGGACTCCCACAGATACGCAGTATTTT	CASSYVQRTPTDTQYF
.	TRBJ2-7	TRBV7-2	.	TGTGCCAGCAGCGGACGGGACTCCGCGTCGCCCCTCGAGCAGTACTTC	CASSGRDSASPLEQYF
.	TRBJ1-2	TRBV4-1	TRBD1	TGCGCCAGCAGCCAAGATCCGCAGGGGGCGCAGGGGAATGGCTACACCTTC	CASSQDPQGAQGNGYTF
.	TRBJ2-1	TRBV15	.	TGTGCCACCAGCAGGTCCGACAGGAGCTCCTACAATGAGCAGTTCTTC	CATSRSDRSSYNEQFF
.	TRBJ2-2	TRBV7-2	TRBD2	TGTGCCAGCAGGGGGACTAGCTTGGGATATACCAACACCGGGGAGCTGTTTTTT	CASRGTSLGYTNTGELFF
.	TRBJ2-2	TRBV6-5	.	TGTGCCAGCCGGGAGTCGGCCGGGGAGCTGTTTTTT	CASRESAGELFF
.	TRBJ1-1	TRBV10-3	TRBD1	TGTGCCATCAGGTCCCCGGACAGGGAGGGAACTGAAGCTTTCTTT	CAIRSPDREGTEAFF
.	TRBJ1-2	TRBV9	TRBD1	TGTGCCAGCAGCGGACGACAGGGCAACTATGGCTACACCTTC	CASSGRQGNYGYTF
.	TRBJ2-1	TRBV30	.	TGTGCCTGGAGTGTAAATCTAGGTGATGAGCAGTTCTTC	CAWSVNLGDEQFF
.	TRBJ2-1	TRBV11-2	TRBD2	TGTGCCAGCAGCCTGACTAGCGGCGAGCAGTTCTTC	CASSLTSGEQFF
.	TRBJ2-7	TRBV7-3	.	TGTGCCAGCAGCTTAGAGGCCGGTTCGGAGCAGTACTTC	CASSLEAGSEQYF
.	TRBJ2-7	TRBV10-1	TRBD1	TGCGCCAGCAGTCCAGGGGGCCGGTCCTACGAGCAGTACTTC	CASSPGGRSYEQYF
.	TRBJ2-2	TRBV27	TRBD2	TGTGCCAGCAGTCACCAGACTAGCGGGAGTTTCGGCACCGGGGAGCTGTTTTTT	CASSHQTSGSFGTGELFF
.	TRBJ2-2	TRBV18	TRBD1	TGTGCCAGCTCACCTGGGACAGCCGGCACCGGGGAGCTGTTTTTT	CASSPGTAGTGELFF
.	TRBJ2-5	TRBV5-4	TRBD2	TGTGCCAGCAGCCAGAGAGCGGGGAGACGGGGCCAAGAGACCCAGTACTTC	CASSQRAGRRGQETQYF
.	TRBJ2-7	TRBV6-1	TRBD1	TGTGCCAGCATTGGGGACAGTACCTACGAGCAGTACTTC	CASIGDSTYEQYF
few	TRBJ2-1	TRBV15	TRBD2	TGTGCCACCAGCGGAGCGGGAGGCTATTACAATGAGCAGTTCTTC	CATSGAGGYYNEQFF
.	TRBJ2-5	TRBV28	.	TGTGCCAGCAGTGGCAGGGCCCTGGAGACCCAGTACTTC	CASSGRALETQYF
.	TRBJ2-1	TRBV4-2	.	TGTGCCAGCAGCCCTAGTCACTCCTACAATGAGCAGTTCTTC	CASSPSHSYNEQFF
.	TRBJ2-7	TRBV4-1	.	TGCGCCAGCAGCCAAGTGGCGGGGATCGCCTACGAGCAGTACTTC	CASSQVAGIAYEQYF
.	TRBJ2-2	TRBV9	.	TGTGCCAGCAGCGTAGCGGGCAGGGCGAACACCGGGGAGCTGTTTTTT	CASSVAGRANTGELFF
.	TRBJ2-2	TRBV6-5	.	TGTGCCAGCAGTTACCTTGGCGGGACGAACACCGGGGAGCTGTTTTTT	CASSYLGGTNTGELFF
.	TRBJ2-5	TRBV14	.	TGTGCCAGCAGCCCCACCGGAGGTCTAGCTGGGTTTGGGACCCAGTACTTC	CASSPTGGLAGFGTQYF
few	TRBJ1-2	TRBV6-5	.	TGTGCCAGCAGGGGAGTACGCCACAACTATGGCTACACCTTC	CASRGVRHNYGYTF